This is a list of T cell receptor beta chains from one sample in a study of T cell responses to AZD1222 COVID-19 vaccine. Clones were sequenced by immunoSEQ multiplex PCR, and TCRdb holds only the in-frame ones, with some missing. This sample lists around 140,000 clones; its ten largest clones have 2% to 2.5%. Sequenced material: peripheral blood. The receptors stem from an adult in good health. CDR3s include the opening cysteine and the closing phenylalanine or tryptophan. The order of the fields is D gene, clone size, J gene, V gene, CDR3 DNA, CDR3 protein. The D gene is left open where the match is weak. Expanded clones get a size class; other rows say once, few or many, or leave the size out.

d_gene: TRBD1
abundance: NA
j_gene: TRBJ2-7
v_gene: TRBV6-5
CDR3nt: TGTGCCAGCAGTTCGACAGGGGCAGGGCTTTCCGAGCAGTACTTC
CDR3aa: CASSSTGAGLSEQYF

d_gene: TRBD2
abundance: NA
j_gene: TRBJ2-7
v_gene: TRBV2
CDR3nt: TGTGCCAGCAGTATCTATGGGGGGGGTCGCTACGAGCAGTACTTC
CDR3aa: CASSIYGGGRYEQYF

d_gene: NA
abundance: NA
j_gene: TRBJ2-1
v_gene: TRBV7-9
CDR3nt: TGTGCCAGCAGCTTACAGGGACCCAACTACAATGAGCAGTTCTTC
CDR3aa: CASSLQGPNYNEQFF

d_gene: NA
abundance: NA
j_gene: TRBJ2-5
v_gene: TRBV7-6
CDR3nt: TGTGCCAGCAGCTACCACGGGACCCCCGAAGAGACCCAGTACTTC
CDR3aa: CASSYHGTPEETQYF

d_gene: NA
abundance: NA
j_gene: TRBJ2-2
v_gene: TRBV7-8
CDR3nt: TGTGCCAGCAGCTTAGAAAGCAGGACCGGGGAGCTGTTTTTT
CDR3aa: CASSLESRTGELFF

d_gene: NA
abundance: NA
j_gene: TRBJ2-3
v_gene: TRBV7-2
CDR3nt: TGTGCCAGCAGCTTAGGGATGGGGGGCCGCACAGATACGCAGTATTTT
CDR3aa: CASSLGMGGRTDTQYF

d_gene: NA
abundance: medium-sized
j_gene: TRBJ1-5
v_gene: TRBV19
CDR3nt: TGTGCCAGTAGTCTTCATAGCTGGGGGGCGGATCAGCCCCAGCATTTT
CDR3aa: CASSLHSWGADQPQHF

d_gene: TRBD2
abundance: NA
j_gene: TRBJ2-1
v_gene: TRBV19
CDR3nt: TGTGCCAGTACCCCTAGCGGGGGGAGTAACAATGAGCAGTTCTTC
CDR3aa: CASTPSGGSNNEQFF

d_gene: TRBD1
abundance: NA
j_gene: TRBJ2-3
v_gene: TRBV30
CDR3nt: TGTGCCTGGAGTTCCACGGACAGGGTCTTTGGAGATACGCAGTATTTT
CDR3aa: CAWSSTDRVFGDTQYF

d_gene: NA
abundance: NA
j_gene: TRBJ1-4
v_gene: TRBV11-2
CDR3nt: TGTGCCAGCAGCCACGACCCATCCGAAAAACTGTTTTTT
CDR3aa: CASSHDPSEKLFF

d_gene: TRBD1
abundance: NA
j_gene: TRBJ1-4
v_gene: TRBV5-4
CDR3nt: TGTGCCAGCAGCTCCCCGGGACAGCATGAAAAACTGTTTTTT
CDR3aa: CASSSPGQHEKLFF

d_gene: NA
abundance: NA
j_gene: TRBJ2-1
v_gene: TRBV14
CDR3nt: TGTGCCAGCAGCCATAACTACAATGAGCAGTTCTTC
CDR3aa: CASSHNYNEQFF

d_gene: TRBD1
abundance: NA
j_gene: TRBJ2-7
v_gene: TRBV9
CDR3nt: TGTGCCAGCAGCGTAGATTGGGACAGGGGGTCCTACGAGCAGTACTTC
CDR3aa: CASSVDWDRGSYEQYF

d_gene: TRBD1
abundance: NA
j_gene: TRBJ1-6
v_gene: TRBV2
CDR3nt: TGTGCCAGCAGGGGGGACAGCCCCAATTCACCCCTCCACTTT
CDR3aa: CASRGDSPNSPLHF